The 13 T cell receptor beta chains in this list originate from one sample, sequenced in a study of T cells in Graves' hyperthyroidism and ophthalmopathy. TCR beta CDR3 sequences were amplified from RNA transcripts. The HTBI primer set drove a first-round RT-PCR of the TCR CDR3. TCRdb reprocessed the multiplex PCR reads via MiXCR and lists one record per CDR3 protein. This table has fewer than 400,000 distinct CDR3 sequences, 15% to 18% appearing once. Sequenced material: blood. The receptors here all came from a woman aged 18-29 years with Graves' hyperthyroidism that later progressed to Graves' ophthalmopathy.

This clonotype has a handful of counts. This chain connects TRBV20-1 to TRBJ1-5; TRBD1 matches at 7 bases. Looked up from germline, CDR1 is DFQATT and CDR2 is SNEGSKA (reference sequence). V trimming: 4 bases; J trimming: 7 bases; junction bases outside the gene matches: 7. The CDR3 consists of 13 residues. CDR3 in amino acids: CSANRTGGQPQHF. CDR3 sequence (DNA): TGCAGTGCTAACCGGACAGGAGGCCAGCCCCAGCATTTT.

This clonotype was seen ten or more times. In DNA form, the CDR3 reads TGTGCCAGCAGTGAACTAGGGGAACGGAACTCACCCCTCCACTTT. Its protein is CASSELGERNSPLHF. The V call is TRBV2, the J call TRBJ1-6, with D tentatively TRBD1 (5 bases). CDR1 is SNHLY, CDR2 FYNNEI, per germline. Trimming removed 2 bases from V and 10 bases from J, with 15 bases in between. The CDR3 sequence is 15 residues long.

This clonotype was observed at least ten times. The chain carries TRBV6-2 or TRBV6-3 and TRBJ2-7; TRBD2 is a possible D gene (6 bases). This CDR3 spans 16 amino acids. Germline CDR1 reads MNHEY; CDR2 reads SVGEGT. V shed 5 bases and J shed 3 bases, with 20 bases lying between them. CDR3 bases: TGTGCCAGCAGTACAACGACTAGATTAGGAATCTACGAGCAGTACTTC. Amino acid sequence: CASSTTTRLGIYEQYF.

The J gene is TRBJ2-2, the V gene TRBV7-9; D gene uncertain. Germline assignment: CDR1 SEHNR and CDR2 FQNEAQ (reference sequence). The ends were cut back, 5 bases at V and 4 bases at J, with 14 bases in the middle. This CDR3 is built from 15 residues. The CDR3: CASSNLGLSTGELFF. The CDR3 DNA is TGTGCCAGCAGCAATCTAGGCCTCTCCACCGGGGAGCTGTTTTTT. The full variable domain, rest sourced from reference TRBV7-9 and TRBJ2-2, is DTGVSQNPRHKITKRGQNVTFRCDPISEHNRLYWYRQTLGQGPEFLTYFQNEAQLEKSRLLSDRFSAERPKGSFSTLEIQRTEQGDSAMYLCASSNLGLSTGELFFGEGSRLTVL.

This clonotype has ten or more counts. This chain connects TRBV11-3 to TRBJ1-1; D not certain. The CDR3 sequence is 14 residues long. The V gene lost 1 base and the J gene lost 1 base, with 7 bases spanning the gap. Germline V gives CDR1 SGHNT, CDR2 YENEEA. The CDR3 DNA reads TGTGCCAGCAGCTTAGGGGGTAAGAACACTGAAGCTTTCTTT. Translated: CASSLGGKNTEAFF.

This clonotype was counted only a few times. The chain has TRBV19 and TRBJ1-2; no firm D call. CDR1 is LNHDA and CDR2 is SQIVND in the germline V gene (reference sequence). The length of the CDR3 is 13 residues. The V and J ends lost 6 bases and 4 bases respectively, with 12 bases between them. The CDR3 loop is CASRPADRYGYTF. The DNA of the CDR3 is TGTGCCAGTAGACCAGCGGATCGCTATGGCTACACCTTC.

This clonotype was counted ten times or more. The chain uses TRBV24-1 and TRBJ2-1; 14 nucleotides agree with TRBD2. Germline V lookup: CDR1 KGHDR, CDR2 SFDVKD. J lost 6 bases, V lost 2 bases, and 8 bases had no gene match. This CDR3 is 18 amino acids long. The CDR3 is CATSDWPGLAGEGNEQFF. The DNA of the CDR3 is TGTGCCACCAGTGATTGGCCGGGACTAGCGGGAGAGGGCAATGAGCAGTTCTTC.

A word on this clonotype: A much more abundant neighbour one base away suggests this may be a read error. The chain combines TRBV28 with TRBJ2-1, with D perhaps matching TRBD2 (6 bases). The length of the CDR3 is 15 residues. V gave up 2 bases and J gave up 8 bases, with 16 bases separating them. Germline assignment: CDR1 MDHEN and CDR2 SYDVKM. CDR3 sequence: CASSLTANGSDEQFF. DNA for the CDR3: TGTGCCAGCAGTTTAACCGCTAACGGGAGTGATGAGCAGTTCTTC.

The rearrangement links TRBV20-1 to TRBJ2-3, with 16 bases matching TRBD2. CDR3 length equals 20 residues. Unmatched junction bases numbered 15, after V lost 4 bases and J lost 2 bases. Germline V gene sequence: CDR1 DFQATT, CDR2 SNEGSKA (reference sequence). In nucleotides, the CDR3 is TGCAGTGCTACTGATACGGGACTAGCGGGAGGGCCGGGGGTCACAGATACGCAGTATTTT. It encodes CSATDTGLAGGPGVTDTQYF.

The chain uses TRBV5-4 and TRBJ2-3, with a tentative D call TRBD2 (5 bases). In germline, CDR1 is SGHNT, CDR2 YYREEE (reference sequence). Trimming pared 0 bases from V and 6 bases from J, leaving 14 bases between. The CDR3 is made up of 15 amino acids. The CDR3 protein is CASSLERLGGDTQYF. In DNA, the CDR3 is TGTGCCAGCAGCTTGGAGCGGTTAGGCGGCGATACGCAGTATTTT.

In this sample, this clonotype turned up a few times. CDR3 DNA sequence: TGTGCCAGCAGCGCCGGGACAGGGACCGAGCAGTACTTC. Encoded protein: CASSAGTGTEQYF. The chain carries TRBV7-6 and TRBJ2-7, with 9 positions matching TRBD1. Germline V gene sequence: CDR1 SGHVS, CDR2 FNYEAQ. The V gene end was trimmed by 5 bases and the J gene end by 6 bases; junction bases not matched to a gene: 5. The CDR3 is 13 amino acids.

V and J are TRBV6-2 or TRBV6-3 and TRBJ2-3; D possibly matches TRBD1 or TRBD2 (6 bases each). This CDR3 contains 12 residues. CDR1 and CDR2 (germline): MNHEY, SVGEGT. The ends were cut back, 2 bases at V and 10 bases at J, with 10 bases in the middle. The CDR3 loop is CASSYVRGAQYF. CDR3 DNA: TGTGCCAGCAGTTACGTGAGGGGGGCGCAGTATTTT.

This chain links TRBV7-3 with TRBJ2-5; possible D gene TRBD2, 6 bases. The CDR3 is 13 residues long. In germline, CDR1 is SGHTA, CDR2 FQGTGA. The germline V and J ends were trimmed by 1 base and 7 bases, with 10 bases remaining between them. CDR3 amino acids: CASSLKEGGTQYF. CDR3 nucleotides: TGTGCCAGCAGCTTAAAGGAGGGAGGGACCCAGTACTTC.